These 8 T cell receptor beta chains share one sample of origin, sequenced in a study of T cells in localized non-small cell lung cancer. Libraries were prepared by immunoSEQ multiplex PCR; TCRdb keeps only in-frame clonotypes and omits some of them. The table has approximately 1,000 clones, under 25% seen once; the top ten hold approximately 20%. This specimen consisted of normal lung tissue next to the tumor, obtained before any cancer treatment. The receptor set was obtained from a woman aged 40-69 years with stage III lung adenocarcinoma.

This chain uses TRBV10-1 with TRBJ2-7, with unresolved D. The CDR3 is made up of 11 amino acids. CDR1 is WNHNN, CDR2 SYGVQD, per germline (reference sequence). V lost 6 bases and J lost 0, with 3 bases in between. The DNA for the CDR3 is TGCGCCAGCAGCCTCTCCTACGAGCAGTACTTC. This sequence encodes CASSLSYEQYF.

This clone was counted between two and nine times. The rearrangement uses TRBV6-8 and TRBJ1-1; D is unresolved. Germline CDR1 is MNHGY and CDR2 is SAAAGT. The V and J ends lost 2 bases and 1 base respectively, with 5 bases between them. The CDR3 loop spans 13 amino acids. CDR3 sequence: CASSYGPNTEAFF. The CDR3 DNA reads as TGTGCCAGCAGTTACGGGCCGAACACTGAAGCTTTCTTT.

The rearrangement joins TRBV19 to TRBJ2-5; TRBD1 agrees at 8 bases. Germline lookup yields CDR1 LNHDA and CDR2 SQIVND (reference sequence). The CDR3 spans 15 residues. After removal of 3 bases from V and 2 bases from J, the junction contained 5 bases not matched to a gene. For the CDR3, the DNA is TGTGCCAGTAGTATTTCGGACAGGGCGCAAGAGACCCAGTACTTC. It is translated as CASSISDRAQETQYF.

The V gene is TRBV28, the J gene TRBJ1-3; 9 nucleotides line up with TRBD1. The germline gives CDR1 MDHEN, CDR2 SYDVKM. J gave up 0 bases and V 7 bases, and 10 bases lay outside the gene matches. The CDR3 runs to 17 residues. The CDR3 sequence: CASTTYQDRGSGNTIYF. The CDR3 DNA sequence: TGTGCCAGCACCACGTACCAGGACAGGGGCTCTGGAAACACCATATATTTT.

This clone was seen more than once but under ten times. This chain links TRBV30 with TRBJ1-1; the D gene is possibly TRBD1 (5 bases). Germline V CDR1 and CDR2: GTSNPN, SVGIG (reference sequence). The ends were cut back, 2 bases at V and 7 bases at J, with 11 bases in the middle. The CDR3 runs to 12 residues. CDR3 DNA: TGTGCCTGGAGTTTTAGACAGCTTGAAGCTTTCTTT. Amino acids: CAWSFRQLEAFF.

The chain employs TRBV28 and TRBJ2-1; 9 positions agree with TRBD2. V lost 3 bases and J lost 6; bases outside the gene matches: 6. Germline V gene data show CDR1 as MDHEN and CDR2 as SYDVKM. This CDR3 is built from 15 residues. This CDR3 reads CASSFRLAGTNEQFF. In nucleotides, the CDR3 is TGTGCCAGCAGTTTTAGGCTAGCGGGGACCAATGAGCAGTTCTTC.

CDR3 sequence: CASSPTGQQGNTIYF. In nucleotides, the CDR3 is TGTGCCAGCAGCCCGACAGGACAGCAAGGAAACACCATATATTTT. The chain has TRBV9 and TRBJ1-3; TRBD1 is a possible D gene (6 bases). Germline-derived CDR1 and CDR2 are SGDLS and YYNGEE. The ends were cut back, 4 bases at V and 4 bases at J, with 15 bases in the middle. The CDR3 consists of 15 residues.

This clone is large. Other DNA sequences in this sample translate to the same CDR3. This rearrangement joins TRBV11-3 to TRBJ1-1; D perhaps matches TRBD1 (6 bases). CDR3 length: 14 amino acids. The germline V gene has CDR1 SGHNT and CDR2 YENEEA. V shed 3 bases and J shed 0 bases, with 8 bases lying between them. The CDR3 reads CASSFGQLNTEAFF. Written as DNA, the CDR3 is TGTGCCAGCAGCTTTGGACAGCTGAACACTGAAGCTTTCTTT.